This T cell receptor (beta chain) is drawn from a study of human T cells and chemical hapten exposure. About the research overall: Diphenylcyclopropenone was administered weekly to the scalp of patients throughout the roughly 25-week study.

Study conclusions and caveats: Expanded TCR counts at PT1 were positively correlated with the patch test score.

The sample's time point: patch test 3, about 24 weeks after DPC sensitization. Treatment indicated: therapeutic diphenylcyclopropenone sensitization with weekly scalp DPC. This clonotype was detected ten times or more. Antigen unknown. TCRdb fed the RACE reads into MiXCR, producing one record per CDR3 protein. The sample carries tens of thousands of distinct CDR3 sequences, 11% recorded once. V lost 10 bases to trimming and J lost 5 bases; unmatched junction nucleotides: 8. The CDR3 has 13 residues. This chain connects TRBV12-3 or TRBV12-4 to TRBJ2-5, with 9 bases lining up with TRBD2. The sequence derives from a woman in her twenties or thirties with alopecia areata. Some clones in this sample may be carry-over from other donors' samples. The sample was whole blood, taken in connection with sensitization to the hapten diphenylcyclopropenone (DPC). The CDR3 spells CATSGAGSETQYF. The CDR3 DNA sequence: TGTGCCACTAGCGGGGCGGGGAGCGAGACCCAGTACTTC.